This T cell receptor (beta chain) appears in the sequencing data of a study of blood T cell repertoires in COVID-19. At the level of the study: PBMCs, B-cell-depleted T cells, or T cells were the source of the cDNA or gDNA that made up the material.

Clones were read by immunoSEQ multiplex PCR, and TCRdb kept only the in-frame ones, dropping some. The repertoire holds roughly 61,000 clones, with under 80% as singletons. The sample was PBMCs or T cells enriched from blood (not recorded which). This receptor was taken from a woman in her sixties or seventies who had been exposed to COVID-19.

CDR3 DNA sequence: TGTGCCACCAGCCGACTTACAGGGGATAATTCACCCCTCCACTTT. Its translation is CATSRLTGDNSPLHF. The rearrangement links TRBV15 to TRBJ1-6; 7 bases align to TRBD1. The V segment lost 5 bases and the J segment 5 bases; nucleotides outside the gene matches: 6. The germline gives CDR1 LNHNV, CDR2 YYDKDF (reference sequence). This CDR3 spans 15 amino acids. Using reference TRBV15 and TRBJ1-6 for the parts outside the CDR3, the full variable domain is DAMVIQNPRYQVTQFGKPVTLSCSQTLNHNVMYWYQQKSSQAPKLLFHYYDKDFNNEADTPDNFQSRRPNTSFCFLDIRSPGLGDTAMYLCATSRLTGDNSPLHFGNGTRLTVT.